A single sample is the source of the 28 T cell receptor beta chains below, sequenced in a study of T cell responses to AZD1222 COVID-19 vaccine. This table comes from immunoSEQ multiplex PCR, and its TCRdb copy is limited to in-frame clones, with some not included. The data contain approximately 100,000 clones, around 85% of them singletons. The sequenced sample was peripheral blood, obtained 28 days after the second AZD1222 dose. All receptors derive from an adult who received the AZD1222 COVID-19 vaccine.

The chain combines TRBV6-5 with TRBJ1-4; D perhaps matches TRBD1 (6 bases). The V gene's germline CDR1 is MNHEY and CDR2 SVGAGI. The V gene lost 8 bases and the J gene lost 6 bases, with 16 bases spanning the gap. This CDR3 comprises 14 residues. CDR3 amino acids: CASGTGRGDEKLFF. DNA for the CDR3: TGTGCCAGCGGCACAGGGCGAGGTGATGAAAAACTGTTTTTT.

The genes are TRBV13 and TRBJ2-3; possible D gene TRBD2, 5 bases. V was clipped by 5 bases and J by 4 bases, with 13 bases between them. This CDR3 has 14 residues. Germline CDR1 and CDR2: PRHDT and FYEKMQ (reference sequence). The CDR3 DNA reads TGTGCCAGCAGCCTGGACCGGGGAGCAGATACGCAGTATTTT. This codes for CASSLDRGADTQYF.

This chain connects TRBV27 to TRBJ1-1; D is possibly TRBD1 (6 bases). This CDR3 spans 16 amino acids. Between the trimmed V and J ends, which lost 3 bases and 7 bases, there was a span of 21 bases. Germline CDR1 reads MNHEY; CDR2 reads SMNVEV (reference sequence). CDR3 in DNA: TGTGCCAGCAGTTTCCTCCAAGGGGGGCCCTTAGTTGAAGCTTTCTTT. Its translation is CASSFLQGGPLVEAFF.

This chain joins TRBV6-5 and TRBJ1-2; TRBD1 aligns across 9 bases. V was clipped by 6 bases and J by 4 bases; unmatched bases: 3. The V gene's germline CDR1 is MNHEY and CDR2 SVGAGI. The CDR3 has 13 residues. The CDR3 loop reads CASRRTGAYGYTF. DNA for the CDR3: TGTGCCAGCAGAAGGACAGGGGCCTATGGCTACACCTTC.

The chain links TRBV6-5 to TRBJ1-3, with D possibly being TRBD1 (6 bases). The length of the CDR3 is 15 residues. Germline CDR1 MNHEY, CDR2 SVGAGI. V lost 6 bases, J lost 2 bases, and 14 bases lay in between. As DNA, the CDR3 is TGTGCCAGCAGGGCTCCTGGACAGCCTGGAAACACCATATATTTT. Amino acid sequence: CASRAPGQPGNTIYF.

V gene TRBV19 combines with J gene TRBJ2-2; tentatively, D is TRBD1 (6 bases). The CDR3 covers 15 residues. V was shortened by 6 bases and J by 5 bases, with 16 bases between the two germline ends. Germline CDR1 LNHDA, CDR2 SQIVND (reference sequence). This CDR3 is CASRMGAMRTGELFF. As DNA, the CDR3 is TGTGCCAGTAGGATGGGGGCGATGAGAACCGGGGAGCTGTTTTTT.

The chain carries TRBV6-6 and TRBJ2-3, with D possibly called TRBD1 or TRBD2 (5 bases each). The V gene's germline CDR1 is MNHNY and CDR2 SVGAGI (reference sequence). This CDR3 spans 14 amino acids. The CDR3 sequence is CDRPGGNSTDTQYF. In DNA, the CDR3 is TGTGACAGGCCTGGGGGAAATAGCACAGATACGCAGTATTTT.

This chain joins TRBV19 and TRBJ2-3; D remains ambiguous. The germline CDR1 and CDR2 sequences are LNHDA and SQIVND (reference sequence). The CDR3 loop spans 13 amino acids. Trimming shortened V by 5 bases and J by 1 base, and 7 bases separated the two germline ends. CDR3 sequence (DNA): TGTGCCAGTAGTTCTCTCCGCACAGATACGCAGTATTTT. Protein sequence: CASSSLRTDTQYF. Together with reference TRBV19 and TRBJ2-3, the CDR3 gives the full variable domain: DGGITQSPKYLFRKEGQNVTLSCEQNLNHDAMYWYRQDPGQGLRLIYYSQIVNDFQKGDIAEGYSVSREKKESFPLTVTSAQKNPTAFYLCASSSLRTDTQYFGPGTRLTVL.

The chain is built from TRBV6-5 and TRBJ1-5, with D uncertain. V was pared by 2 bases and J by 3 bases, with 8 bases between. Germline CDR1 is MNHEY and CDR2 is SVGAGI. The CDR3 is 14 amino acids. The CDR3 spells CASSYGRYNQPQHF. The DNA of the CDR3 is TGTGCCAGCAGTTACGGCAGATACAATCAGCCCCAGCATTTT.

Only one count was recorded for this clone. The V and J genes are TRBV3-1 (or the pseudogene TRBV3-2) and TRBJ1-5; a weak D match, TRBD1 (5 bases). V lost 0 bases, J lost 6 bases, and 9 bases lay in between. Germline loops: CDR1 LGHDT, CDR2 YNNKEL (reference sequence). The CDR3 loop spans 14 amino acids. The CDR3 DNA is TGTGCCAGCAGCCAAGATATCGGGACTCAGCCCCAGCATTTT. This encodes CASSQDIGTQPQHF.

In DNA form, the CDR3 reads TGTGCCAGCAGCCCCCGGAATAGCGGACGCCGCGGGGAGCTGTTTTTT. It codes for CASSPRNSGRRGELFF. This chain uses TRBV27 with TRBJ2-2, with a weak D call TRBD2 (6 bases). The CDR3 spans 16 residues. Per germline, CDR1 MNHEY and CDR2 SMNVEV (reference sequence). V lost 6 bases and J lost 7, with 21 bases in between.

The V call is TRBV27, the J call TRBJ1-6; 7 bases map to TRBD1. Germline trimming cut 7 bases from V and 5 bases from J; bases unmatched to any gene: 8. The CDR3 length is 15 residues. Germline assignment: CDR1 MNHEY and CDR2 SMNVEV (reference sequence). CDR3 sequence: CASTRTGLHNSPLHF. DNA for the CDR3: TGTGCCAGCACCCGGACAGGCCTTCATAATTCACCCCTCCACTTT.

The chain uses TRBV7-3 and TRBJ2-7; 8 bases agree with TRBD2. Germline CDR1 SGHTA, CDR2 FQGTGA. J gave up 1 base and V 5 bases, and 1 base lay outside the gene matches. This CDR3 has 13 residues. The CDR3 is CASSASGSYEQYF. Written as DNA, the CDR3 is TGTGCCAGCAGCGCTAGCGGGTCCTACGAGCAGTACTTC.

This sequence joins TRBV4-1 and TRBJ2-2; perhaps TRBD1 as D (5 bases). V dropped 1 base and J dropped 5 bases, with 14 bases sitting between them. Germline V CDR1 and CDR2: MGHRA, YSYEKL. The CDR3 extends over 16 amino acids. The CDR3 loop reads CASSQGVFAGTGELFF. The CDR3 DNA reads TGCGCCAGCAGCCAAGGAGTTTTTGCAGGGACCGGGGAGCTGTTTTTT.

This sequence joins TRBV7-3 and TRBJ1-2, with D perhaps matching TRBD1 (5 bases). Germline V gene sequence: CDR1 SGHTA, CDR2 FQGTGA. The V end lost 0 bases, the J end lost 6 bases, and 11 bases lay between the germline ends. The CDR3 covers 14 residues. This chain's CDR3 is CASSLTLRGDGYTF. CDR3 DNA sequence: TGTGCCAGCAGCTTAACGTTGCGGGGGGATGGCTACACCTTC.

The V gene is TRBV28, the J gene TRBJ2-1; D ambiguous. The CDR3 contains 13 residues. V lost 3 bases to trimming and J lost 5 bases, with 8 bases between them. The germline gives CDR1 MDHEN, CDR2 SYDVKM. The CDR3 nucleotides read TGTGCCAGCAGTTTCAGATGGAACAATGAGCAGTTCTTC. It specifies CASSFRWNNEQFF.

The chain uses TRBV30 and TRBJ1-5; D is unresolved. Trimming shortened V by 0 bases and J by 7 bases, and 13 bases separated the two germline ends. The CDR3 totals 14 residues. From germline, CDR1 is GTSNPN and CDR2 SVGIG (reference sequence). The CDR3 spells CAWSVARVGQPQHF. The CDR3 DNA sequence: TGTGCCTGGAGTGTAGCAAGGGTTGGCCAGCCCCAGCATTTT.

The J gene is TRBJ2-2, the V gene TRBV27; D is perhaps TRBD2 (6 bases). V lost 5 bases and J lost 0, with 16 bases in between. CDR1 and CDR2 from the germline V gene are MNHEY and SMNVEV (reference sequence). This CDR3 is built from 17 residues. CDR3 in amino acids: CASSPLMRGANTGELFF. The CDR3 DNA reads as TGTGCCAGCAGTCCGCTAATGCGCGGGGCGAACACCGGGGAGCTGTTTTTT.

The chain's CDR3 is CATSDDRGPGEAFF. CDR3 DNA sequence: TGTGCCACCAGTGATGACAGGGGGCCTGGTGAAGCTTTCTTT. The chain recombines TRBV24-1 with TRBJ1-1, with 10 bases fitting TRBD1. Trimming at V came to 3 bases and at J to 7 bases, leaving 4 bases not matched to a gene. Germline V CDR1 and CDR2: KGHDR, SFDVKD. The CDR3 length is 14 residues.

There are many counts of this clone. V is TRBV18 and J is TRBJ2-7; D unclear. Deletions cut 0 bases from V and 6 bases from J, with 15 bases between. CDR3 size: 15 residues. CDR1 KGHSH and CDR2 LQKENI come from the germline V gene. CDR3 in amino acids: CASSPPDQPDGEQYF. CDR3 DNA: TGTGCCAGCTCACCACCAGACCAGCCCGACGGCGAGCAGTACTTC.

The chain couples TRBV27 to TRBJ2-5, with 8 bases that match TRBD1. The CDR3 covers 14 residues. The germline V gene encodes CDR1 MNHEY and CDR2 SMNVEV (reference sequence). Germline trimming cut 3 bases from V and 5 bases from J; bases unmatched to any gene: 5. In nucleotides, the CDR3 is TGTGCCAGCAGTTTCTTGGACAGGGTGGAGACCCAGTACTTC. This translates into CASSFLDRVETQYF.

The chain employs TRBV19 and TRBJ1-5, with a tentative D call TRBD1 (5 bases). The germline gives CDR1 LNHDA, CDR2 SQIVND (reference sequence). V was clipped by 1 base and J by 3 bases, with 10 bases between them. The CDR3 extends over 15 amino acids. CDR3 residues: CASSIGRQFNQPQHF. The CDR3 region has the DNA TGTGCCAGTAGTATAGGACGACAGTTCAATCAGCCCCAGCATTTT. Full variable domain (rest looked up from reference TRBV19 and TRBJ1-5): DGGITQSPKYLFRKEGQNVTLSCEQNLNHDAMYWYRQDPGQGLRLIYYSQIVNDFQKGDIAEGYSVSREKKESFPLTVTSAQKNPTAFYLCASSIGRQFNQPQHFGDGTRLSIL.

The chain combines TRBV2 with TRBJ1-5; no reliable D call. The V end lost 8 bases, the J end lost 2 bases, and 13 bases lay between the germline ends. The CDR3 covers 14 residues. CDR1 and CDR2 from the germline V gene are SNHLY and FYNNEI. CDR3 loop: CASEEGRGNQPQHF. CDR3 bases: TGTGCCAGCGAGGAGGGTCGGGGCAATCAGCCCCAGCATTTT.

This clone was seen once. The rearrangement joins TRBV29-1 to TRBJ1-4; 12 bases match TRBD1. Germline CDR1 reads SQVTM; CDR2 reads ANQGSEA. The V segment lost 6 bases and the J segment 6 bases; nucleotides outside the gene matches: 2. This CDR3 has 13 residues. CDR3 in amino acids: CSVGQGAYEKLFF. The CDR3 region has the DNA TGCAGCGTGGGACAGGGGGCTTATGAAAAACTGTTTTTT.

This clone has a handful of counts. The V gene is TRBV4-2, the J gene TRBJ2-2; 10 bases agree with TRBD1. V trimming: 0 bases; J trimming: 7 bases; junction bases outside the gene matches: 8. Germline V gene sequence: CDR1 LGHNA, CDR2 YNFKEQ. This CDR3 has 17 residues. CDR3 nucleotide sequence: TGTGCCAGCAGCCAAGAAAGACAGGGGGCCAAGTTCGGGGAGCTGTTTTTT. This gives the protein CASSQERQGAKFGELFF.

The chain employs TRBV28 and TRBJ1-2, with 7 bases that match TRBD1. The V and J ends lost 8 bases and 4 bases, in that order; junction bases with no gene match: 10. The CDR3 sequence is 14 residues long. Germline lookup yields CDR1 MDHEN and CDR2 SYDVKM. CDR3 sequence (DNA): TGTGCCAGCGATCACAGGGGAATGGGCTATGGCTACACCTTC. Its protein product is CASDHRGMGYGYTF.

The CDR3: CASSFGTGNYEQYF. DNA for the CDR3: TGCGCCAGCAGCTTTGGGACAGGGAACTACGAGCAGTACTTC. The rearrangement uses TRBV5-1 and TRBJ2-7; TRBD1 agrees at 9 bases. The CDR3 loop spans 14 amino acids. Germline V gives CDR1 SGHRS, CDR2 YFSETQ. Trimming cost V 2 bases and J 3 bases; bases outside gene matches: 3.

This chain's CDR3 is CATSDLYGEQFF. CDR3 nucleotides: TGTGCCACCAGTGATTTGTACGGCGAGCAGTTCTTC. This sequence joins TRBV24-1 and TRBJ2-1; D remains ambiguous. The germline V gene encodes CDR1 KGHDR and CDR2 SFDVKD. This CDR3 has 12 amino acids. Trimming pared 0 bases from V and 10 bases from J, leaving 6 bases between.